This passage covers 4 T cell receptor beta chains from one sample sequenced in a study of T cell repertoires in cytomegalovirus infection. TCRdb ran MiXCR on the reads and lists one entry per CDR3 protein. The profile shows some 800,000 distinct CDR3 sequences, 25% to 35% of them singletons. These receptors are not linked to any known antigen. The sequences come from cultured CD8+ T cells from PBMCs, collected from culture after CMV antigen stimulation. The receptors derive from a human donor in good health (CMV status not recorded). Some clones in this sample may be carry-over from other donors' samples.

This clonotype was observed many times. This chain uses TRBV7-9 with TRBJ1-1; D is unresolved. The V gene lost 3 bases and the J gene lost 6 bases, with 5 bases spanning the gap. The CDR3 spans 11 residues. The germline V gene encodes CDR1 SEHNR and CDR2 FQNEAQ (reference sequence). In nucleotides, the CDR3 is TGTGCCAGCAGCTTGAATTCTGAAGCTTTCTTT. Translated: CASSLNSEAFF. Complete variable domain (other parts from reference TRBV7-9 and TRBJ1-1): DTGVSQNPRHKITKRGQNVTFRCDPISEHNRLYWYRQTLGQGPEFLTYFQNEAQLEKSRLLSDRFSAERPKGSFSTLEIQRTEQGDSAMYLCASSLNSEAFFGQGTRLTVV.

J is TRBJ2-3 and V is TRBV10-3; D perhaps matches TRBD2 (7 bases). Germline V lookup: CDR1 ENHRY, CDR2 SYGVKD. With 7 bases removed from V and 4 bases from J, the gap between germline ends came to 18 bases. CDR3 length: 15 residues. Here the CDR3 DNA reads TGTGCCATCACCGTAGGGGGGGGCGGCCCAGATACGCAGTATTTT. Protein sequence: CAITVGGGGPDTQYF.

This clonotype was observed a handful of times. The chain carries TRBV27 and TRBJ2-5; 13 positions match TRBD2. Unmatched junction bases numbered 7, after V lost 0 bases and J lost 0 bases. Germline CDR1 reads MNHEY; CDR2 reads SMNVEV (reference sequence). This CDR3 contains 19 residues. The CDR3 coding sequence is TGTGCCAGCAGTTTATCGCGGACTAGCGGGGGCCAGTACCAAGAGACCCAGTACTTC. This sequence encodes CASSLSRTSGGQYQETQYF.

The genes are TRBV7-9 and TRBJ2-5; tentative D call: TRBD1 (5 bases). The CDR3 length is 15 residues. In germline, CDR1 is SEHNR, CDR2 FQNEAQ (reference sequence). Trimming removed 4 bases from V and 9 bases from J, with 21 bases in between. The CDR3 DNA is TGTGCCAGCAGCTCCCCGGACAACAGCCCTGGGGCCCAGTACTTC. This gives the protein CASSSPDNSPGAQYF.